The sequence of this T cell receptor (beta chain) was determined in a study of immune characterization of retroperitoneal liposarcoma. MiXCR, applied by TCRdb to the PCR reads, yields one record per CDR3 protein. The sample lists 10,000 to 11,000 distinct CDR3 sequences, 37% occurring once. Germline V CDR1 and CDR2: MNHNS, SASEGT. The CDR3 runs to 14 residues. The rearrangement joins TRBV6-1 to TRBJ2-5; 13 bases fit TRBD2. The J call may be in error: the DNA end matches TRBJ2-1 better. The source is a female donor with retroperitoneal liposarcoma. Sequenced sample: tumor tissue. Here the CDR3 DNA reads TGTGCCAGCATTACTAGCGGGAGGGCCACTGAGCAGTTCTTC. Its translation: CASITSGRATEQFF.